The 27 T cell receptor beta chains below come from one sample, sequenced in a study of blood T cells in healthy people across ages. A J-beta primer mix and a sample-barcoded 5' primer were used in a second PCR of about 6 to 12 cycles. One entry per CDR3 protein, called by TCRdb with MiXCR from the 5' RACE reads. This sample carries hundreds of thousands of distinct CDR3 sequences, 56% of them seen once, and the ten largest clones take about a quarter. The sequencing sample was made of blood. These receptor sequences come from a man in his forties or fifties in good health.

The chain couples TRBV7-9 to TRBJ1-2; D is possibly TRBD1 (5 bases). The germline V gene encodes CDR1 SEHNR and CDR2 FQNEAQ (reference sequence). This CDR3 is 16 amino acids long. V lost 3 bases and J 8 bases, leaving 22 bases between the germline ends. The CDR3 loop reads CASSLINSDGEGGYTF. CDR3 DNA: TGTGCCAGCAGCTTGATTAACAGCGACGGAGAGGGGGGCTACACCTTC.

The rearrangement links TRBV12-3 or TRBV12-4 to TRBJ1-2; the match to TRBD1 covers 7 bases. There are 16 residues in the CDR3. V trimming: 8 bases; J trimming: 1 base; junction bases outside the gene matches: 13. The CDR3 loop reads CASLPGQILRNYGYTF. The CDR3, as DNA: TGTGCCAGCCTGCCGGGACAGATCCTTCGTAACTATGGCTACACCTTC.

The chain carries TRBV6-1 and TRBJ2-1, with TRBD2 matching over 11 bases. J was trimmed by 4 bases and V by 4 bases; bases with no gene match: 15. Germline V CDR1 and CDR2: MNHNS, SASEGT. The length of the CDR3 is 19 residues. Written as DNA, the CDR3 is TGTGCCAGCAGTGGACCGGGACTAGCGGATTCGATAGGATACAATGAGCAGTTCTTC. This gives the protein CASSGPGLADSIGYNEQFF.

The genes are TRBV10-3 and TRBJ2-5, with D uncertain. Deletions cut 4 bases from V and 1 base from J, with 7 bases between. Germline CDR1 is ENHRY and CDR2 is SYGVKD. The CDR3 is 13 residues long. This CDR3 is CAISVNSQETQYF. In nucleotides, the CDR3 is TGTGCCATCAGTGTGAACAGCCAAGAGACCCAGTACTTC.

A few counts support this clonotype. CDR3 DNA: TGTGCCAGCAGCCCCGTGGGGTACACTGAAGCTTTCTTT. Amino acid sequence: CASSPVGYTEAFF. The chain links TRBV14 to TRBJ1-1; D remains unclear. Germline V lookup: CDR1 SGHDN, CDR2 FVKESK. The CDR3 extends over 13 amino acids. V dropped 4 bases and J dropped 3 bases, with 9 bases sitting between them.

This clonotype has a count of ten or more. This chain uses TRBV29-1 with TRBJ2-6, with a possible D match to TRBD2 (5 bases). In germline, CDR1 is SQVTM, CDR2 ANQGSEA. V was trimmed by 2 bases and J by 1 base, leaving 6 bases between them. There are 14 residues in the CDR3. CDR3 loop: CSVESGSGANVLTF. The CDR3 DNA reads as TGCAGCGTTGAATCGGGATCTGGGGCCAACGTCCTGACTTTC.

This clonotype appeared a few times. This sequence may be a read error, since a much larger clone differs from it by one base. V and J are TRBV27 and TRBJ2-5; tentatively, D is TRBD2 (6 bases). CDR1 and CDR2 (germline): MNHEY, SMNVEV (reference sequence). V was pared by 5 bases and J by 11 bases, with 30 bases between. This CDR3 spans 17 amino acids. The CDR3 DNA is TGTGCCAGCAGTCTGACAACCTCCGGGGGTGCAGGCAGTGAGCAGTACTTC. It encodes CASSLTTSGGAGSEQYF.

V usage is TRBV29-1 and J usage is TRBJ1-5; D unclear. The CDR3 is 12 amino acids. Germline-derived CDR1 and CDR2 are SQVTM and ANQGSEA. Trimming took 7 bases from V and 4 from J, leaving 11 bases between them. In nucleotides, the CDR3 is TGCAGCGCAAATTCGGGGAATCAGCCCCAGCATTTT. Protein: CSANSGNQPQHF.

The V gene is TRBV20-1, the J gene TRBJ2-5; 10 positions match TRBD2. Germline assignment: CDR1 DFQATT and CDR2 SNEGSKA (reference sequence). V gave up 6 bases and J gave up 5 bases; unmatched junction bases: 6. CDR3 size: 13 residues. The DNA of the CDR3 is TGCAGTGCCCCTTCTAGCGGGAGTGAGACCCAGTACTTC. Protein: CSAPSSGSETQYF.

The chain has TRBV20-1 and TRBJ2-3; 8 bases agree with TRBD2. V dropped 5 bases and J dropped 4; count of bases not matched to a gene: 14. This CDR3 has 16 amino acids. The germline CDR1 and CDR2 sequences are DFQATT and SNEGSKA (reference sequence). CDR3 in amino acids: CSADPRMSGSSDTQYF. The DNA for the CDR3 is TGCAGTGCTGACCCCAGAATGAGCGGGAGTTCAGATACGCAGTATTTT.

This clonotype was observed a handful of times. This chain uses TRBV4-1 with TRBJ2-7, with 10 bases aligning to TRBD1. The germline gives CDR1 MGHRA, CDR2 YSYEKL. Trimming at V came to 3 bases and at J to 2 bases, leaving 4 bases not matched to a gene. CDR3 size: 15 residues. CDR3 sequence (DNA): TGCGCCAGCAGCCAGGACAGGGGGTCTGCCTACGAGCAGTACTTC. Amino acid sequence: CASSQDRGSAYEQYF.

For the CDR3, the DNA is TGTGCCAGCAGCTTAGGTACGGCAGGCAATCAGCCCCAGCATTTT. This codes for CASSLGTAGNQPQHF. The chain uses TRBV7-2 and TRBJ1-5; D gene unclear. The CDR3 runs 15 residues. CDR1 is SGHTA and CDR2 is FQGNSA in the germline V gene. Trimming took 1 base from V and 2 from J, leaving 9 bases between them.

V and J are TRBV3-1 and TRBJ2-7; D is unresolved. From germline, CDR1 is LGHDT and CDR2 YNNKEL (reference sequence). V was shortened by 2 bases and J by 5 bases, with 10 bases between the two germline ends. This CDR3 comprises 13 residues. The CDR3 DNA sequence: TGTGCCAGCAGCCAATTCCGCGAAAACGAGCAGTACTTC. It codes for CASSQFRENEQYF.

This clonotype was observed a handful of times. The V call is TRBV12-3 or TRBV12-4, the J call TRBJ1-2; D remains ambiguous. This CDR3 spans 12 amino acids. V was trimmed by 7 bases and J by 3 bases, leaving 9 bases between them. As DNA, the CDR3 is TGTGCCAGCACTCACGGACACTATGGCTACACCTTC. This translates into CASTHGHYGYTF.

This chain links TRBV21-1 with TRBJ2-5; the table gives TRBD1 as D, unverified against the DNA. TRBV21-1 is classified as a pseudogene. This CDR3 is 15 amino acids long. CDR3 in DNA: TGTGCCAGCACCATACCTGAGCCCCGGGTCACCGAGCGGTACTTC. Encoded protein: CASTIPEPRVTERYF.

This chain connects TRBV9 to TRBJ2-2, with 12 bases aligning to TRBD2. The J segment lost 0 bases and the V segment lost 6 bases, leaving 6 bases of the junction unmatched. CDR1 and CDR2 from the germline V gene are SGDLS and YYNGEE. The CDR3 totals 17 residues. The CDR3 sequence: CASTLTSGGANTGELFF. The CDR3 DNA reads TGTGCCAGCACCCTGACTAGCGGGGGAGCGAACACCGGGGAGCTGTTTTTT.

This clonotype was picked up a small number of times. This chain links TRBV9 with TRBJ2-1, with D unclear. In germline, CDR1 is SGDLS, CDR2 YYNGEE. The CDR3 covers 17 residues. The V and J ends lost 0 bases and 4 bases respectively, with 17 bases between them. CDR3 residues: CASSVDSRTTPYNEQFF. For the CDR3, the DNA is TGTGCCAGCAGCGTAGACAGTCGAACCACTCCATACAATGAGCAGTTCTTC.

The sample holds a few counts of this clonotype. CDR3 sequence reads: CASSQEDSGRDHEQYF. In DNA, the CDR3 is TGTGCCAGCAGCCAAGAGGATTCCGGGAGAGACCACGAGCAGTACTTC. The chain links TRBV4-2 to TRBJ2-7; weak D call: TRBD2 (6 bases). CDR3 size: 16 residues. Trimming removed 0 bases at V and 5 bases at J, with 17 bases between. CDR1 LGHNA and CDR2 YNFKEQ come from the germline V gene.

Regarding this clonotype: The junction departs from germline at one end; a sequencing error may be responsible. J is TRBJ2-3 and V is TRBV24-1, with D possibly TRBD1 on 5 matching bases. Germline V gives CDR1 KGHDR, CDR2 SFDVKD. CDR3 length equals 14 residues. CDR3 region: CSTSDLPGLDTQYF. The CDR3 nucleotides read TGTTCCACCAGTGATTTGCCAGGGTTGGATACGCAGTATTTT.

The chain recombines TRBV15 with TRBJ1-5; D is unclear. This CDR3 region has 15 residues. V lost 5 bases, J lost 1 base, and 12 bases lay in between. Germline CDR1 LNHNV, CDR2 YYDKDF (reference sequence). The CDR3 nucleotides are TGTGCCACCAGCCCTCCGGGGAAGAGCAATCAGCCCCAGCATTTT. Its translation: CATSPPGKSNQPQHF.

This clonotype was picked up a small number of times. V gene TRBV27 combines with J gene TRBJ1-2, with D possibly TRBD1 on 6 matching bases. The length of the CDR3 is 16 residues. The germline V gene has CDR1 MNHEY and CDR2 SMNVEV (reference sequence). The ends were cut back, 4 bases at V and 6 bases at J, with 21 bases in the middle. The CDR3 sequence: CASSSINQAGAHGYTF. CDR3 coding DNA: TGTGCCAGCAGTTCGATTAACCAAGCGGGGGCCCATGGCTACACCTTC.

The chain joins TRBV7-3 to TRBJ2-6; no reliable D call. This CDR3 region has 18 residues. V lost 1 base and J 0 bases, leaving 13 bases between the germline ends. The germline gives CDR1 SGHTA, CDR2 FQGTGA. Written as DNA, the CDR3 is TGTGCCAGCAGCTTAATCGCCAGCCCTAGCTCTGGGGCCAACGTCCTGACTTTC. Translation: CASSLIASPSSGANVLTF.

The chain is built from TRBV7-2 and TRBJ2-1, with TRBD2 identical over 9 bases. The ends lost 5 bases at V and 5 bases at J; junction bases unmatched: 7. The CDR3 totals 15 residues. Germline values: CDR1 SGHTA, CDR2 FQGNSA. CDR3 DNA sequence: TGTGCCAGCAGCCCCCCTCTAGCGGGACACAATGAGCAGTTCTTC. This gives the protein CASSPPLAGHNEQFF.

The rearrangement uses TRBV7-2 and TRBJ2-7; no clear D gene. This CDR3 has 14 residues. CDR1 and CDR2 from the germline V gene are SGHTA and FQGNSA. V lost 4 bases and J 2 bases, leaving 12 bases between the germline ends. The CDR3 nucleotides read TGTGCCAGCAGCTCTTACCCCGGACCCTACGAGCAGTACTTC. Amino acid sequence: CASSSYPGPYEQYF.

This clonotype was observed a few times. This chain joins TRBV5-1 and TRBJ2-5, with unresolved D. This CDR3 has 13 amino acids. CDR1 is SGHRS and CDR2 is YFSETQ in the germline V gene. Trimming left V 7 bases short and J 1 base short, with 11 bases between. CDR3 bases: TGCGCCAGCTTCCCAGAGTTCCAAGAGACCCAGTACTTC. Its translation is CASFPEFQETQYF.

V gene TRBV29-1 combines with J gene TRBJ2-6; D gene uncertain. Trimming stripped 3 bases from V and 1 base from J, with 13 bases between. Germline-derived CDR1 and CDR2 are SQVTM and ANQGSEA. The CDR3 covers 16 residues. The CDR3 region is CSVDDWMGSGANVLTF. Written as DNA, the CDR3 is TGCAGCGTTGACGATTGGATGGGGTCTGGGGCCAACGTCCTGACTTTC.

This sequence joins TRBV7-3 and TRBJ2-1; D remains unclear. Germline CDR1 SGHTA, CDR2 FQGTGA. This CDR3 has 12 amino acids. V lost 6 bases and J 7 bases, leaving 10 bases between the germline ends. CDR3 loop: CASSNPHNEQFF. In nucleotides, the CDR3 is TGTGCCAGCAGTAACCCACATAATGAGCAGTTCTTC.